The 8 T cell receptor beta chains in this list originate from one sample, sequenced in a study of blood T cell repertoires in COVID-19 (dated by TCRdb to 2018 to 2020). The method was the immunoSEQ multiplex PCR assay. Held by TCRdb, this immuneACCESS table contains in-frame sequences only and omits some clones. Under half of the omission traces to an unresolved V gene where checked; the cause of the rest is unknown. Present in this sample are nearly 250,000 clones, about 82% of which were seen just once. Approximately 2.1% of the sample belongs to the ten largest clones. The sample comprised PBMCs or T cells enriched from blood (not recorded which). The receptor set was obtained from a woman aged 50 to 60 who had recovered from COVID-19.

Written as DNA, the CDR3 is TGTGCCAGCAGCTTTGGAGTAGGCAGGGATGAAAAACTGTTTTTT. Translated, it gives CASSFGVGRDEKLFF. V usage is TRBV7-8 and J usage is TRBJ1-4; D may be TRBD1 (5 bases). Between the trimmed V and J ends, which lost 3 bases and 6 bases, there was a span of 14 bases. The CDR3 loop spans 15 amino acids. Germline V CDR1 and CDR2: SGHVS, FQNEAQ.

The V gene is TRBV13, the J gene TRBJ2-7; D is possibly TRBD1 (6 bases). Trimming cost V 5 bases and J 0 bases, with 23 bases left between them. CDR3 length: 18 residues. Germline loops: CDR1 PRHDT, CDR2 FYEKMQ (reference sequence). For the CDR3, the DNA is TGTGCCAGCAGCCCTTCCCACCCGGACAGATCGAGCTCCTACGAGCAGTACTTC. This encodes CASSPSHPDRSSSYEQYF.

The V call is TRBV25-1, the J call TRBJ1-1, with D perhaps matching TRBD1 (6 bases). Looked up from germline, CDR1 is MGHDK and CDR2 is SYGVNS. The CDR3 sequence is 13 residues long. V shed 6 bases and J shed 0 bases, with 8 bases lying between them. The CDR3: CASSGTLNTEAFF. The CDR3 DNA is TGTGCCAGCAGCGGGACACTGAACACTGAAGCTTTCTTT.

The gene calls are TRBV6-5 and TRBJ2-2; no clear D gene. Germline values: CDR1 MNHEY, CDR2 SVGAGI. The CDR3 consists of 14 residues. The ends were cut back, 7 bases at V and 2 bases at J, with 11 bases in the middle. CDR3 nucleotides: TGTGCCAGCACTTCTAATAGAAACACCGGGGAGCTGTTTTTT. Translation gives CASTSNRNTGELFF.

The rearrangement links TRBV19 to TRBJ1-4, with D maybe TRBD1 (5 bases). Germline V CDR1 and CDR2: LNHDA, SQIVND (reference sequence). The CDR3 loop spans 15 amino acids. V gave up 2 bases and J gave up 8 bases, with 15 bases separating them. CDR3 in DNA: TGTGCCAGTAGTATAAGGATGTCAGGGATGGAAAAACTGTTTTTT. Translating it yields CASSIRMSGMEKLFF.

This chain joins TRBV20-1 and TRBJ1-4, with D possibly matching TRBD1 (5 bases). Trimming pared 3 bases from V and 3 bases from J, leaving 8 bases between. The germline V gene has CDR1 DFQATT and CDR2 SNEGSKA (reference sequence). The CDR3 runs 13 residues. The CDR3 nucleotides read TGCAGTGCTAGTGAGGGGCCTAATGAAAAACTGTTTTTT. Translation: CSASEGPNEKLFF.

In its sample, this clone ranks as medium-sized (0.01 to 0.1%). The rearrangement links TRBV7-3 to TRBJ1-1; D gene ambiguous. The CDR3 has 13 residues. The ends were cut back, 5 bases at V and 5 bases at J, with 12 bases in the middle. Germline CDR1 SGHTA, CDR2 FQGTGA. The CDR3 DNA reads TGTGCCAGCAGCCCCACTGGTGGTACTGAAGCTTTCTTT. Its translation is CASSPTGGTEAFF.

The chain couples TRBV12-3 or TRBV12-4 to TRBJ1-1; D is uncertain. The CDR3 consists of 13 residues. V shed 4 bases and J shed 0 bases, with 6 bases lying between them. In nucleotides, the CDR3 is TGTGCCAGCAGTTGGGCTCTGAACACTGAAGCTTTCTTT. Protein product: CASSWALNTEAFF.